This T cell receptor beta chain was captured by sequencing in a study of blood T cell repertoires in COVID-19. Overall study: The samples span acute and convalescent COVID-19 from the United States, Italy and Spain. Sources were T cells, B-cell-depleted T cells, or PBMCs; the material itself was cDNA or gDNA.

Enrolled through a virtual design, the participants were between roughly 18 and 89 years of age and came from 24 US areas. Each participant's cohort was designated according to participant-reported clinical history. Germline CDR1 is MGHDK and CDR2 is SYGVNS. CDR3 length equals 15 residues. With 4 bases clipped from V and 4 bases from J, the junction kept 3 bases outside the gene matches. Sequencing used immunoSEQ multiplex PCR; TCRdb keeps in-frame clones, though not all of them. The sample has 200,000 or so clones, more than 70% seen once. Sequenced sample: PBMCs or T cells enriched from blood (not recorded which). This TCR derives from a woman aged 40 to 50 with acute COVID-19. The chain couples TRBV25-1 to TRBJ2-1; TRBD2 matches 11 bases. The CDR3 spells CASSGLAGHYNEQFF. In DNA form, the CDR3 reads TGTGCCAGCAGTGGACTAGCGGGACATTACAATGAGCAGTTCTTC.